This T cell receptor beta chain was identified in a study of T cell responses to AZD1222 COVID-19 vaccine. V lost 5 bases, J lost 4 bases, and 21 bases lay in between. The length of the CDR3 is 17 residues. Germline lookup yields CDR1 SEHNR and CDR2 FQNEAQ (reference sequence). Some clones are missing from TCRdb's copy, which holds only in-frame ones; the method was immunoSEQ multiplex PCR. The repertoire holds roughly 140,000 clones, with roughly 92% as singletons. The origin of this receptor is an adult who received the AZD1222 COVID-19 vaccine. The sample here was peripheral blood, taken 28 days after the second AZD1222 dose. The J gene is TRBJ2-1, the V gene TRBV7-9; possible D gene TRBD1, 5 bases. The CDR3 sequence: CASSPLGRQRQYNEQFF. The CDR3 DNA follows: TGTGCCAGCAGCCCCCTCGGTAGACAGAGACAGTACAATGAGCAGTTCTTC.